This T cell receptor beta chain was obtained from a study of cytotoxic CD8 clonotypes in ibrutinib-treated CLL. Sequenced by immunoSEQ multiplex PCR; TCRdb stores in-frame clones only, minus some. The sample carries 150,000 to 200,000 clones, 70% to 90% recorded once. Trimming left V 2 bases short and J 5 bases short, with 15 bases between. This CDR3 comprises 15 residues. Germline V gene data show CDR1 as SGHAT and CDR2 as FQDESV (reference sequence). The chain recombines TRBV11-1 with TRBJ1-2; D is ambiguous. The TCR was taken from a human donor with chronic lymphocytic leukemia. The sequencing here drew on PBMCs, taken at disease progression, from a patient treated with ibrutinib. Here the CDR3 reads CASSLMPSPEYGYTF. The CDR3, as DNA: TGTGCCAGCAGCTTAATGCCTTCGCCGGAATATGGCTACACCTTC.